The following is a T cell receptor (beta chain) sequence with its context. The CDR3 loop spans 15 amino acids. Germline lookup yields CDR1 SGHTA and CDR2 FQGNSA. Trimming stripped 6 bases from V and 5 bases from J, with 20 bases between. These data are taken from a study of shared clonotypes between healthy human individuals. Clones were read by immunoSEQ multiplex PCR, and TCRdb kept only the in-frame ones, dropping some. The sample lists about a million clones; around 77% were seen once. The source is a man younger than 35 in good health. Some clones in this sample may be carry-over from other donors' samples. The chain combines TRBV7-2 with TRBJ2-7; D possibly corresponds to TRBD1 (6 bases). The sequenced sample consisted of memory CD4+ T cells from PBMCs. Subset of the sample: CD45RA-negative fraction. The CDR3 here is CASRVGLGAVNEQYF. CDR3 DNA sequence: TGTGCCAGCAGGGTGGGGCTGGGGGCCGTGAACGAGCAGTACTTC.